The 19 T cell receptor beta chains reported below all come from one sample, sequenced in a study of blood T cell repertoires in COVID-19. TCRdb keeps only in-frame clones here, not all; method: immunoSEQ multiplex PCR. The sample includes around 97,000 clones, approximately 80% of them seen just once. The sequencing input was peripheral blood. The receptors were gathered from a man aged 65 to 85 with acute or convalescent COVID-19.

The chain couples TRBV5-4 to TRBJ2-7, with TRBD1 identical over 10 bases. Trimming took 2 bases from V and 3 from J; bases not matched to a gene: 5. The CDR3 sequence is 15 residues long. Per germline, CDR1 SGHNT and CDR2 YYREEE (reference sequence). CDR3 nucleotide sequence: TGTGCCAGCAGCTTTCGACAGGGGGCTTTCTACGAGCAGTACTTC. This translates into CASSFRQGAFYEQYF.

This chain links TRBV6-6 with TRBJ2-3; a weak D match, TRBD2 (6 bases). The V and J ends lost 2 bases and 7 bases respectively, with 16 bases between them. This CDR3 is 15 amino acids long. CDR1 is MNHNY and CDR2 is SVGAGI in the germline V gene (reference sequence). Here the CDR3 reads CASSYGGQMGNTQYF. CDR3 in DNA: TGTGCCAGCAGTTACGGAGGGCAGATGGGGAATACGCAGTATTTT.

The V call is TRBV19, the J call TRBJ2-1; TRBD2 matches 11 bases. The CDR3 covers 17 residues. The germline CDR1 and CDR2 sequences are LNHDA and SQIVND (reference sequence). The V segment lost 3 bases and the J segment 4 bases; nucleotides outside the gene matches: 8. The DNA for the CDR3 is TGTGCCAGTAGTATTCTTCGGACTAGCGGGCTTTACAATGAGCAGTTCTTC. Protein: CASSILRTSGLYNEQFF.

This clone occurred once. The J gene is TRBJ1-4, the V gene TRBV30, with D perhaps matching TRBD1 (5 bases). CDR1 is GTSNPN, CDR2 SVGIG, per germline (reference sequence). Deletions cut 1 base from V and 3 bases from J, with 12 bases between. The CDR3 is made up of 15 amino acids. Here the CDR3 DNA reads TGTGCCTGGAGTGGGACCCAGGGCCCTAATGAAAAACTGTTTTTT. Its protein is CAWSGTQGPNEKLFF.

The chain has TRBV5-6 and TRBJ2-1; tentatively, D is TRBD1 (6 bases). V was pared by 7 bases and J by 8 bases, with 13 bases between. Per the germline V gene, CDR1 is SGHDT and CDR2 is YYEEEE. The CDR3 is 12 residues long. CDR3 coding DNA: TGTGCCAGCGGAGACAGGTTCGATGAGCAGTTCTTC. Its protein product is CASGDRFDEQFF.

The chain is built from TRBV7-2 and TRBJ2-7; 7 nucleotides match TRBD2. This CDR3 is built from 17 residues. In germline, CDR1 is SGHTA, CDR2 FQGNSA. J gave up 0 bases and V 2 bases, and 10 bases lay outside the gene matches. The CDR3 spells CASSLPGTSVTSYEQYF. DNA for the CDR3: TGTGCCAGCAGCTTACCCGGCACTAGCGTAACCTCCTACGAGCAGTACTTC.

The rearrangement joins TRBV18 to TRBJ1-1, with D perhaps matching TRBD1 (5 bases). Per germline, CDR1 KGHSH and CDR2 LQKENI. The CDR3 sequence is 14 residues long. Trimming removed 6 bases at V and 6 bases at J, with 17 bases between. CDR3: CASSIGGAAAEAFF. The CDR3 DNA sequence: TGTGCCAGCTCTATCGGGGGTGCGGCGGCTGAAGCTTTCTTT.

The rearrangement joins TRBV6-5 to TRBJ1-3; no definite D call. The V gene's germline CDR1 is MNHEY and CDR2 SVGAGI. The CDR3 is made up of 12 amino acids. Between the trimmed V and J ends, which lost 8 bases and 4 bases, there was a span of 9 bases. The CDR3 reads CASWRFGNTIYF. Written as DNA, the CDR3 is TGTGCCAGCTGGCGGTTCGGAAACACCATATATTTT.

The rearrangement joins TRBV10-3 to TRBJ2-3, with D unclear. This CDR3 comprises 14 residues. CDR1 ENHRY and CDR2 SYGVKD come from the germline V gene. Trimming shortened V by 0 bases and J by 0 bases, and 4 bases separated the two germline ends. CDR3 bases: TGTGCCATCAGTGAGTCTAGCAGCACAGATACGCAGTATTTT. Its protein is CAISESSSTDTQYF.

This sequence joins TRBV19 and TRBJ1-5, with TRBD1 matching over 9 bases. In germline, CDR1 is LNHDA, CDR2 SQIVND (reference sequence). The CDR3 covers 14 residues. The ends lost 9 bases at V and 1 base at J; junction bases unmatched: 4. CDR3: CASGQGLSNQPQHF. In DNA, the CDR3 is TGTGCCAGCGGACAGGGGCTGAGCAATCAGCCCCAGCATTTT.

V and J are TRBV5-1 and TRBJ1-2; 10 bases line up with TRBD1. Trimming cost V 4 bases and J 0 bases; bases outside gene matches: 3. The V gene's germline CDR1 is SGHRS and CDR2 YFSETQ. CDR3 length equals 15 residues. The CDR3 is CASSATGGTNYGYTF. Written as DNA, the CDR3 is TGCGCCAGCAGCGCGACAGGGGGCACTAACTATGGCTACACCTTC.

This chain links TRBV30 with TRBJ2-1; possible D gene TRBD1, 5 bases. The germline V gene has CDR1 GTSNPN and CDR2 SVGIG (reference sequence). The germline V and J ends were trimmed by 3 bases and 3 bases, with 9 bases remaining between them. CDR3 length: 13 amino acids. DNA of the CDR3: TGTGCCTGGAGGACAGTGGGCTACAATGAGCAGTTCTTC. This gives the protein CAWRTVGYNEQFF. Full variable domain (remainder filled in from reference TRBV30 and TRBJ2-1): SQTIHQWPATLVQPVGSPLSLECTVEGTSNPNLYWYRQAAGRGLQLLFYSVGIGQISSEVPQNLSASRPQDRQFILSSKKLLLSDSGFYLCAWRTVGYNEQFFGPGTRLTVL.

The V gene is TRBV5-6, the J gene TRBJ2-7; 8 bases align to TRBD1. Trimming at V came to 0 bases and at J to 1 base, leaving 9 bases not matched to a gene. Per germline, CDR1 SGHDT and CDR2 YYEEEE. The CDR3 spans 17 residues. CDR3 DNA sequence: TGTGCCAGCAGCTTGGTGGCAGGGGGCTTCAAATCCTACGAGCAGTACTTC. Its translation: CASSLVAGGFKSYEQYF.

CDR3 protein: CASGGDRAGDTEAFF. CDR3 DNA sequence: TGTGCCAGCGGCGGAGACAGGGCAGGTGACACTGAAGCTTTCTTT. The chain carries TRBV6-5 and TRBJ1-1; TRBD1 agrees at 7 bases. V trimming: 8 bases; J trimming: 3 bases; junction bases outside the gene matches: 12. This CDR3 comprises 15 residues. Per germline, CDR1 MNHEY and CDR2 SVGAGI.

The chain is built from TRBV20-1 and TRBJ1-1; no clear D gene. CDR1 and CDR2 (germline): DFQATT, SNEGSKA (reference sequence). Trimming removed 3 bases from V and 12 bases from J, with 20 bases in between. This CDR3 is 13 amino acids long. CDR3: CSASWDGTGGTFF. CDR3 bases: TGCAGTGCTAGTTGGGATGGAACCGGCGGGACTTTCTTT.

The chain combines TRBV30 with TRBJ1-6; D unresolved. V was cut by 4 bases and J by 8 bases, with 15 bases left in between. The V gene's germline CDR1 is GTSNPN and CDR2 SVGIG (reference sequence). This CDR3 is 14 amino acids long. Here the CDR3 DNA reads TGTGCCTGGAAACCGTCTAGTACTTATTCACCCCTCCACTTT. This encodes CAWKPSSTYSPLHF.

The J gene is TRBJ1-1, the V gene TRBV28; possible D gene TRBD1, 6 bases. Germline CDR1 is MDHEN and CDR2 is SYDVKM. V lost 3 bases to trimming and J lost 8 bases, with 16 bases between them. The length of the CDR3 is 14 residues. The CDR3: CASSFQGKTFEAFF. The CDR3 DNA reads as TGTGCCAGCAGTTTTCAGGGGAAGACCTTCGAAGCTTTCTTT.

The table lists this clone with a count of one. The rearrangement links TRBV19 to TRBJ1-1, with D possibly matching TRBD1 (5 bases). Looked up from germline, CDR1 is LNHDA and CDR2 is SQIVND (reference sequence). The CDR3 extends over 13 amino acids. Trimming took off 0 bases at V and 4 bases at J, with 6 bases between the two ends. CDR3 sequence reads: CASSIDRVTEAFF. DNA of the CDR3: TGTGCCAGTAGTATAGACAGGGTCACTGAAGCTTTCTTT.

The genes are TRBV5-1 and TRBJ2-5, with TRBD1 matching 7 bases. V shed 1 base and J 2 bases; nucleotides not matched to a gene: 2. The germline V gene has CDR1 SGHRS and CDR2 YFSETQ. The CDR3 has 14 amino acids. The CDR3 DNA follows: TGCGCCAGCAGCTTGTCGACAGGGCAAGAGACCCAGTACTTC. This codes for CASSLSTGQETQYF.